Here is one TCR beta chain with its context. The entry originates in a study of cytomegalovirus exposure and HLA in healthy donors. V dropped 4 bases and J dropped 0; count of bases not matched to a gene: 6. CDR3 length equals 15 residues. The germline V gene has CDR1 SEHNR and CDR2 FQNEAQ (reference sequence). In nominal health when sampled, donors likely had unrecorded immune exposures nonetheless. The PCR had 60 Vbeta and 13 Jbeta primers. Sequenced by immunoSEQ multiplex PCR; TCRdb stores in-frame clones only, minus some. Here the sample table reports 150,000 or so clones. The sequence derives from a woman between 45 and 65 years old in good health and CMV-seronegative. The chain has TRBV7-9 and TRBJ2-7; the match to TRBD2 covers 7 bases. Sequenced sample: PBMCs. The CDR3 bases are TGTGCCAGCAGCTCTGCGGGAGCCAGCTCCTACGAGCAGTACTTC. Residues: CASSSAGASSYEQYF.